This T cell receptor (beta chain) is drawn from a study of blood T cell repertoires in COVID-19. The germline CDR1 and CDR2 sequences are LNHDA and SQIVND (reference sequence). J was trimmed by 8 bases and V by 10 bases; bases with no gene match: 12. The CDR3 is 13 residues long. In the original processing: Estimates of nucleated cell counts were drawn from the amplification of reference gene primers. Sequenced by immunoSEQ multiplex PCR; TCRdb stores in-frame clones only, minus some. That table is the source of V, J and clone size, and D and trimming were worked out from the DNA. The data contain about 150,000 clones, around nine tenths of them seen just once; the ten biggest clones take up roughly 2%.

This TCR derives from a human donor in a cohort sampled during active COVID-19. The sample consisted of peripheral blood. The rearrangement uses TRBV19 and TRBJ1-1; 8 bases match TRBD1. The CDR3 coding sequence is TGTGCCACCACGAACCGACAGGGGAACGAAGCTTTCTTT. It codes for CATTNRQGNEAFF.